This T cell receptor beta chain emerged from a study of cytomegalovirus exposure and HLA in healthy donors. Both 60 Vbeta primers and 13 Jbeta primers went into the PCR. Libraries were prepared by immunoSEQ multiplex PCR; TCRdb keeps only in-frame clonotypes and omits some of them. The sample holds over 150,000 clones, about three quarters seen once. As concerns this clone: Its specificity is unknown.

Every donor was a healthy person donating bone marrow. The study's findings and limits: When a later analysis compared HLA-associated TCR beta chains with equally common others, the HLA-associated chains turned out to be more clonally expanded and to have lower generation probabilities. In a later analysis, HLA-C alleles had the fewest associated TCRs, DRB1 alleles the most.

The source of this sequence is a woman aged 25 to 45 in good health and CMV-seronegative. The sequenced material came from PBMCs.

CDR3 protein: CASREGNQGPQHF. DNA of the CDR3: TGTGCCAGCCGCGAGGGAAACCAAGGGCCCCAGCATTTT. The gene calls are TRBV28 and TRBJ1-5; no clear D gene. Per the germline V gene, CDR1 is MDHEN and CDR2 is SYDVKM. V was pared by 8 bases and J by 9 bases, with 17 bases between. This CDR3 spans 13 amino acids.